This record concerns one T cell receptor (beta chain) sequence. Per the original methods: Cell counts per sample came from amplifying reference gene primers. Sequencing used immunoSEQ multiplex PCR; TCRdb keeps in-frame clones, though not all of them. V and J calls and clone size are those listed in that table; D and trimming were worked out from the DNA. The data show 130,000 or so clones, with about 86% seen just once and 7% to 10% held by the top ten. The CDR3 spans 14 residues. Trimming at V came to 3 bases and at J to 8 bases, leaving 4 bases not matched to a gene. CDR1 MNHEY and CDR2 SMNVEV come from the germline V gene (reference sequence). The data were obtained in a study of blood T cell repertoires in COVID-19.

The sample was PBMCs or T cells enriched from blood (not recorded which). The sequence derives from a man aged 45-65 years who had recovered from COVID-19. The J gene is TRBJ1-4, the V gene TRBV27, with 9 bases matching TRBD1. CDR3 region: CASSLGQGLEKLFF. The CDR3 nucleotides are TGTGCCAGCAGTTTGGGACAGGGACTAGAAAAACTGTTTTTT.